This T cell receptor beta chain was sequenced during a study of T-cell memory formation after mild COVID-19. Study context: Largely, TCR clusters stayed within a single donor. Overall study findings and caveats: Day 15 to 85 contracting clones showed balanced CD4/CD8; later expanders leaned CD4+. Contracting CD4+ clones sat mainly in CM and EM; CD8+ in EMRA.

The CDR3 has 17 residues. J lost 4 bases, V lost 3 bases, and 8 bases had no gene match. CDR1 is SGHDN and CDR2 is FVKESK in the germline V gene. As for this clonotype: What it recognizes is unknown.

Constant-segment primers were used for 5'RACE, and the resulting TCR alpha and TCR beta cDNA libraries carried sample barcodes and UMIs. TCRdb re-derived calls from the 5' RACE reads in MiXCR, one entry per CDR3 protein. Of tens of thousands of distinct CDR3 sequences detected, about a sixth appear once; the ten largest clones hold roughly a third. Sequencing input: PBMCs or a T cell subset sorted from them (not recorded which). The clonotype was recovered from an adult woman who had mild COVID-19 (a few samples of this study predate the infection). Cell type and time point are not known. The chain recombines TRBV14 with TRBJ2-1; 11 positions match TRBD1. CDR3 DNA: TGTGCCAGCAGCCAGGCCCTTGGACAGGGGGCTTACAATGAGCAGTTCTTC. Amino acids: CASSQALGQGAYNEQFF.